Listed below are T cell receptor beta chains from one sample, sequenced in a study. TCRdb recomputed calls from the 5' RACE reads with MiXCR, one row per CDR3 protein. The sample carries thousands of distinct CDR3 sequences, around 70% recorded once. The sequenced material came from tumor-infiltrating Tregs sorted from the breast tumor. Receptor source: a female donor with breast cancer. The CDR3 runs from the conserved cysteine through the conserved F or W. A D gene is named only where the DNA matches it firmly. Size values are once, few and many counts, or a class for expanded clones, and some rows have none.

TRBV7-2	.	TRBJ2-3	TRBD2	CASSMKQRGYTDTQYF	TGTGCCAGCAGCATGAAACAGCGGGGGTACACAGATACGCAGTATTTT
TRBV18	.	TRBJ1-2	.	CANSPPITGRGGYTF	TGTGCCAACTCACCACCCATCACAGGAAGGGGTGGCTACACCTTC
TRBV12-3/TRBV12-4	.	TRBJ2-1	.	CATSRNDNEQFF	TGTGCCACCTCTAGAAACGACAATGAGCAGTTCTTC
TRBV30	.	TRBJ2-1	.	CAWSVTGINEQFF	TGTGCCTGGAGTGTAACAGGGATCAATGAGCAGTTCTTC
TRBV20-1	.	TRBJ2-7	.	CSASRTVTYEQYF	TGCAGTGCTTCCAGGACAGTCACCTACGAGCAGTACTTC
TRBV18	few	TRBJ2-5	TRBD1	CASSSTGQGAGETQYF	TGTGCCAGCTCCTCCACTGGACAGGGGGCTGGAGAGACCCAGTACTTC
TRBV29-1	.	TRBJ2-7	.	CGVENPVDEQYF	TGCGGCGTTGAAAACCCTGTCGACGAGCAGTACTTC
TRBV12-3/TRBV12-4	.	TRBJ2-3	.	CASSSSTDTQYF	TGTGCCAGCAGTTCGAGCACAGATACGCAGTATTTT
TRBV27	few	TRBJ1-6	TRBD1	CASSLGQGGYSPLHF	TGTGCCAGCAGTTTGGGACAGGGGGGCTATTCACCCCTCCACTTT
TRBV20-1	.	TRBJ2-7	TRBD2	CSARDLVRGRSYEQYF	TGCAGTGCTAGAGATCTCGTACGCGGGAGGTCCTACGAGCAGTACTTC
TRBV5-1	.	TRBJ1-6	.	CASSLSAGPNSPLHF	TGCGCCAGCAGCTTGTCAGCCGGGCCTAATTCACCCCTCCACTTT
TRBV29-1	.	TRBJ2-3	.	CTHYQAVSIDTQYF	TGTACCCACTACCAGGCTGTGAGCATAGATACGCAGTATTTT
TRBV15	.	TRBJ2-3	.	CATLSRDTQYF	TGTGCCACCCTATCCAGGGATACGCAGTATTTT
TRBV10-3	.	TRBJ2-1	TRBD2	CAIRTSGGASEQFF	TGTGCCATCAGGACTAGCGGGGGGGCAAGTGAGCAGTTCTTC
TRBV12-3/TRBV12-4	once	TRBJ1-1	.	CASSLSWQGSEAFF	TGTGCCAGCAGTTTATCTTGGCAGGGATCTGAAGCTTTCTTT
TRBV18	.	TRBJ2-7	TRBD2	CASSNEAGGRVEQYF	TGTGCCAGCTCAAACGAAGCGGGGGGGCGCGTCGAGCAGTACTTC
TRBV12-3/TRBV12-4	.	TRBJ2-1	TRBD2	CASSLRGVAGDEQFF	TGTGCCAGCAGTTTACGGGGGGTCGCCGGAGATGAGCAGTTCTTC
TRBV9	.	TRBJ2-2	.	CASSVGITGTGELFF	TGTGCCAGCAGCGTAGGAATTACGGGCACCGGGGAGCTGTTTTTT
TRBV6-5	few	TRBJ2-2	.	CASSYSPKTGELFF	TGTGCCAGCAGTTACTCCCCAAAAACCGGGGAGCTGTTTTTT
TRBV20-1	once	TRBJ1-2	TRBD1	CSAGIPGTGVGYTF	TGCAGTGCCGGAATACCTGGGACAGGGGTTGGCTACACCTTC
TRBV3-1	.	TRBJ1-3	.	CASSLRAPGNTIYF	TGTGCCAGCAGCCTCCGGGCCCCGGGAAACACCATATATTTT
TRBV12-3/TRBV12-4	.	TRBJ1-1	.	CASSLGRERPEAFF	TGTGCCAGCAGTTTGGGGCGTGAAAGGCCTGAAGCTTTCTTT
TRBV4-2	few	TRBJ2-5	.	CASSQESQTQYF	TGTGCCAGCAGCCAAGAGTCTCAGACCCAGTACTTC
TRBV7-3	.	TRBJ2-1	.	CASSLTFVSSYNEQFF	TGTGCCAGCAGCTTAACATTTGTGTCTTCTTACAATGAGCAGTTCTTC
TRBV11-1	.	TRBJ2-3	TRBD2	CASSLSGGADTQYF	TGTGCCAGCAGCTTGAGCGGGGGGGCAGATACGCAGTATTTT
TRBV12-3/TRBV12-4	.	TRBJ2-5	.	CASSEDPSGRETQYF	TGTGCCAGCAGTGAAGACCCCTCTGGTCGGGAGACCCAGTACTTC
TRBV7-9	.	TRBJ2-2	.	CASSLQTTGELFF	TGTGCCAGCAGCTTACAAACCACCGGGGAGCTGTTTTTT
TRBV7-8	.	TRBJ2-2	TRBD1	CASKRDRGSTGELFF	TGTGCCAGCAAACGGGACAGGGGGTCCACCGGGGAGCTGTTTTTT
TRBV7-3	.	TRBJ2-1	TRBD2	CASSLGLAGGEQLF	TGTGCCAGCAGCTTAGGACTAGCGGGAGGTGAGCAGTTATTC
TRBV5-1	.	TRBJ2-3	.	CASSFSTDTQYF	TGCGCCAGCAGCTTTAGCACAGATACGCAGTATTTT
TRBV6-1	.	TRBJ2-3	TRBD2	CASSEKGLAGGTSTDTQYF	TGTGCCAGCAGTGAAAAGGGACTAGCGGGGGGGACTAGCACAGATACGCAGTATTTT
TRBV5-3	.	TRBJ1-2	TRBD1	CARSLFFLTGNYGYTF	TGTGCCAGAAGCTTGTTTTTTTTGACAGGGAACTATGGCTACACCTTC
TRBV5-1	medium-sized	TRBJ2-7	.	CASSLGDNYEQYF	TGCGCCAGCAGCTTGGGGGACAACTACGAGCAGTACTTC
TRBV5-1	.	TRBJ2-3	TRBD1	CASSPSPDRTDTQYF	TGCGCCAGCAGCCCGTCCCCGGACAGGACAGATACGCAGTATTTT
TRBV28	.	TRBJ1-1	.	CASTSTGFMNTEAFF	TGTGCCAGCACTTCGACAGGATTTATGAACACTGAAGCTTTCTTT
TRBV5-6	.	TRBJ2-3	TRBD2	CASSFRVRGATDTQYF	TGTGCCAGCAGCTTCCGTGTGCGGGGGGCCACAGATACGCAGTATTTT
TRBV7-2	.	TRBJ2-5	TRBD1	CASSSGQGGQPQYF	TGTGCCAGCAGCTCGGGACAGGGAGGGCAGCCCCAGTACTTC
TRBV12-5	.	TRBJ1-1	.	CASGTQGFTEAFF	TGTGCTAGTGGGACACAGGGATTCACTGAAGCTTTCTTT
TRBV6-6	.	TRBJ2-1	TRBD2	CASSYVASGYNEQFF	TGTGCCAGCAGTTACGTTGCTAGCGGGTACAATGAGCAGTTCTTC
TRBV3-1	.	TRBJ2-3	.	CASSSGGTDTQYF	TGTGCCAGCTCATCAGGTGGCACAGATACGCAGTATTTT
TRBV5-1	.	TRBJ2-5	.	CASKYQETQYF	TGCGCCAGCAAATACCAAGAGACCCAGTACTTC
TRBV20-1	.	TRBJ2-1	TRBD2	CSADFSGRGTGNEQFF	TGCAGTGCTGATTTTAGCGGGAGGGGGACCGGCAATGAGCAGTTCTTC
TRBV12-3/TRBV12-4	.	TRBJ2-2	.	CASSLGTPNTGELFF	TGTGCCAGCAGTTTGGGGACTCCCAACACCGGGGAGCTGTTTTTT
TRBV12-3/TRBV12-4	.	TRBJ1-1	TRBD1	CASSLWQGVVGTEAFF	TGTGCCAGCAGTTTGTGGCAGGGGGTTGTAGGGACTGAAGCTTTCTTT
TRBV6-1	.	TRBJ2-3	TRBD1	CAGRDRPSSTDTQYF	TGTGCCGGACGGGACAGACCTTCTAGCACAGATACGCAGTATTTT
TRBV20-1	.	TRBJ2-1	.	CSARDRPPNGWDEQFF	TGCAGTGCTAGAGATCGCCCCCCAAACGGTTGGGATGAGCAGTTCTTC
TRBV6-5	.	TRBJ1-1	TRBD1	CASRRTGLSTEAFF	TGTGCCAGCCGAAGGACAGGGCTTTCCACTGAAGCTTTCTTT
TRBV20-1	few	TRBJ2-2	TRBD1	CSARDLGGATGELFF	TGCAGTGCTAGAGATCTAGGGGGCGCGACCGGGGAGCTGTTTTTT
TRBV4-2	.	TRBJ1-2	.	CASSHNGVGGYTF	TGTGCCAGCAGCCATAACGGGGTAGGAGGCTACACCTTC
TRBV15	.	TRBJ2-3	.	CATSRSPTSWGDTQYF	TGTGCCACCAGCAGATCCCCAACTAGTTGGGGAGATACGCAGTATTTC
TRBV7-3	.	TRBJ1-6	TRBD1	CASSPQGQGYSPLHF	TGTGCCAGCAGCCCACAGGGACAGGGCTATTCACCCCTCCACTTT
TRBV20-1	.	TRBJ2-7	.	CSASLTDEQYF	TGCAGTGCTAGTTTGACAGACGAGCAGTACTTC
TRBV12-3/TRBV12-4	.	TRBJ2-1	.	CASSLVGGEQFF	TGTGCCAGCAGTTTAGTCGGGGGTGAGCAGTTCTTC
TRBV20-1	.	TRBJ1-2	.	CSARATQANYGYTF	TGCAGTGCTAGAGCGACCCAGGCTAACTATGGCTACACCTTC
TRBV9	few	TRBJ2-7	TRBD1	CASSVGQGPYEQYF	TGTGCCAGCAGCGTAGGACAGGGACCCTACGAGCAGTACTTC
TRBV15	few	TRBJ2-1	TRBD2	CATSRHSGIAVNEQFF	TGTGCCACCAGCAGACATAGCGGGATCGCCGTCAATGAGCAGTTCTTC
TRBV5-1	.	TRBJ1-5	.	CASSASPNQPQHF	TGCGCCAGCAGCGCGAGTCCAAATCAGCCCCAGCATTTT